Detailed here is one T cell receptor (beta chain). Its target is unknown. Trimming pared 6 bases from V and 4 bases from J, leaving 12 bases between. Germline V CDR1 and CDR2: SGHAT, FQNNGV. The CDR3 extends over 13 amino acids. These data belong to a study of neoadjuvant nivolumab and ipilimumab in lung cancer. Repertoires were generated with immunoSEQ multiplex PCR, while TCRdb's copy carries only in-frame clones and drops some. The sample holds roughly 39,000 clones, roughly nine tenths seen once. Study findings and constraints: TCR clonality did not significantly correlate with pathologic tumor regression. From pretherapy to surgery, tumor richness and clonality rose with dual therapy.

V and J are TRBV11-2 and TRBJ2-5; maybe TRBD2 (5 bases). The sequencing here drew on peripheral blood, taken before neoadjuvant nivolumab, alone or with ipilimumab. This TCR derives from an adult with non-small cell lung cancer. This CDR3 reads CASREVGGETQYF. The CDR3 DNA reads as TGTGCCAGCAGGGAGGTGGGTGGAGAGACCCAGTACTTC.